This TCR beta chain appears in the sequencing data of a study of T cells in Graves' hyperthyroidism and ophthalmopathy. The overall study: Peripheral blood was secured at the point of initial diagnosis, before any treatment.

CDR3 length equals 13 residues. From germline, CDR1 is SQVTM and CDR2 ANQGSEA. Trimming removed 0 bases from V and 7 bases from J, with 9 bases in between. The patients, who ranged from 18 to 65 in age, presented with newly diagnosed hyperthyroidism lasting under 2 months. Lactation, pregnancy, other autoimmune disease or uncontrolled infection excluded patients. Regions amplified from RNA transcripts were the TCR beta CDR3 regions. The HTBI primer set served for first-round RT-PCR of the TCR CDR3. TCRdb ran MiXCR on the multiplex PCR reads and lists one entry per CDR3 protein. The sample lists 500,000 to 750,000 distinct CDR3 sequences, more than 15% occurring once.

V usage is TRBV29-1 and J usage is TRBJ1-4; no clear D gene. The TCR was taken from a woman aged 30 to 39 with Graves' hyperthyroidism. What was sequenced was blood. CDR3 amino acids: CSVEDGRSEKLFF. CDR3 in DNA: TGCAGCGTTGAAGATGGGCGGAGTGAAAAACTGTTTTTT.